The sequence of this T cell receptor beta chain was determined in a study of T cells after yellow fever vaccination. General observations from the study: By day 5 rather than day 15, the secondary response had peaked, though it was weaker.

This clonotype was counted a few times. The target antigen is unknown. The trim removed 9 bases at V and 6 bases at J, leaving 10 bases unmatched. The CDR3 is 13 amino acids. Germline CDR1 and CDR2: SGHTA and FQGNSA. One entry per CDR3 protein, called by TCRdb with MiXCR from the 5' RACE reads. The sample lists over 300,000 distinct CDR3 sequences, about 4% occurring once. The sample consisted of PBMCs, taken 5 days after the yellow fever booster vaccination. This clonotype was sampled from a man in his late teens or twenties who received the YFV17D yellow fever vaccine. The chain is built from TRBV7-2 and TRBJ2-5; 7 bases map to TRBD1. The CDR3 sequence: CASRQGGPQTQYF. The CDR3 DNA is TGTGCCAGTCGACAGGGTGGGCCTCAGACCCAGTACTTC.